The 3 T cell receptor beta chains listed next were all sequenced from one sample in a study of blood T cells in healthy people across ages. Primed by a sample-barcoded 5' primer and a J-beta primer mix, a second PCR proceeded for about 6 to 12 cycles. MiXCR was run by TCRdb on the 5' RACE reads, yielding one entry per CDR3 protein. The table has roughly 730,000 distinct CDR3 sequences, around 50% seen once. Material for sequencing was blood. Receptors were obtained from a man aged 40-50 years in good health.

CDR3 residues: CASSETGDYGYTF. The CDR3 coding sequence is TGTGCCAGCAGCGAAACAGGGGACTATGGCTACACCTTC. J is TRBJ1-2 and V is TRBV4-2, with TRBD1 identical over 7 bases. The length of the CDR3 is 13 residues. Germline assignment: CDR1 LGHNA and CDR2 YNFKEQ. V was pared by 5 bases and J by 3 bases, with 3 bases of the junction left unmatched.

This chain joins TRBV9 and TRBJ2-5; perhaps TRBD2 as D (6 bases). This CDR3 has 14 residues. Germline CDR1 is SGDLS and CDR2 is YYNGEE. V dropped 1 base and J dropped 5 bases, with 12 bases sitting between them. The CDR3 DNA reads as TGTGCCAGCAGCGTACTGACTAGTTCGGAGACCCAGTACTTC. This encodes CASSVLTSSETQYF.

The rearrangement joins TRBV20-1 to TRBJ2-7, with D unclear. Between the trimmed V and J ends, which lost 3 bases and 2 bases, there was a span of 29 bases. The length of the CDR3 is 19 residues. The germline V gene has CDR1 DFQATT and CDR2 SNEGSKA (reference sequence). The CDR3 loop reads CSARYSLVSATPTPYEQYF. CDR3 bases: TGCAGTGCTAGGTATTCTCTTGTCTCAGCGACACCTACTCCCTACGAGCAGTACTTC.